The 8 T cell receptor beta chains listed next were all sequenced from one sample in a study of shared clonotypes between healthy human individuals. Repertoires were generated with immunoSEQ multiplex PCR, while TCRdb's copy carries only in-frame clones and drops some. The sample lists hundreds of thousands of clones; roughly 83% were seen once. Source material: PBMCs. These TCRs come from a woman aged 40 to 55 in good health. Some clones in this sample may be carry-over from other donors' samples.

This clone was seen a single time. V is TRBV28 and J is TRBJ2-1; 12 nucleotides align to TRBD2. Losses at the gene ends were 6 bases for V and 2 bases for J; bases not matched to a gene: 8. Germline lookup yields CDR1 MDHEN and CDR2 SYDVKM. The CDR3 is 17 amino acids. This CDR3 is CASSAPRTSGTYNEQFF. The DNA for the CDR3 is TGTGCCAGCAGCGCCCCACGGACTAGCGGGACCTACAATGAGCAGTTCTTC.

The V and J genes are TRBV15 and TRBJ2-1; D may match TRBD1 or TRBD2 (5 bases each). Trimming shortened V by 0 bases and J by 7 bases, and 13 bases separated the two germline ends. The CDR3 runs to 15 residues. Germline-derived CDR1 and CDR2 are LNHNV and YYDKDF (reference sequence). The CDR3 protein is CATSRDLVEGNEQFF. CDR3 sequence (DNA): TGTGCCACCAGCAGAGATCTGGTTGAGGGGAATGAGCAGTTCTTC.

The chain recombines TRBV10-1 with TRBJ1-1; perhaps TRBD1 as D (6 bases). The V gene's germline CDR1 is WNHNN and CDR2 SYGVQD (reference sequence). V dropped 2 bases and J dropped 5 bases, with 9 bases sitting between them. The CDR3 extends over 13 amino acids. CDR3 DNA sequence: TGCGCCAGCAGTGAGCAGGGGAATACTGAAGCTTTCTTT. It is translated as CASSEQGNTEAFF.

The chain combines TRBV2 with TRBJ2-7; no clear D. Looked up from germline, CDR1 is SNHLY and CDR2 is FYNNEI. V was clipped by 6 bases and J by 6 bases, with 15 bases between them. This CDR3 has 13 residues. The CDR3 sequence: CASSPHGSVEQYF. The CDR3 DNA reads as TGTGCCAGCAGCCCCCACGGAAGCGTCGAGCAGTACTTC.

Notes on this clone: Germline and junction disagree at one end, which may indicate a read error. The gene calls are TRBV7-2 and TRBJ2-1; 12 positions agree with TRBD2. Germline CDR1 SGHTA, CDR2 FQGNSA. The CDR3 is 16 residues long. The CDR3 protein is CASSLAGGALYSEQFF. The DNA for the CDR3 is TGTGCCAGCAGCCTAGCGGGAGGGGCCTTGTACAGTGAGCAGTTCTTC.

In DNA form, the CDR3 reads TGTGCTAGTGAAGACCCCCATTCGCAGGTTAGCAATCAGCCCCAGCATTTT. Translation gives CASEDPHSQVSNQPQHF. The chain has TRBV12-5 and TRBJ1-5; D ambiguous. Germline V gene lookup returns CDR1 LGHNT and CDR2 FRNRAP. With 7 bases removed from V and 0 bases from J, the gap between germline ends came to 19 bases. There are 17 residues in the CDR3.

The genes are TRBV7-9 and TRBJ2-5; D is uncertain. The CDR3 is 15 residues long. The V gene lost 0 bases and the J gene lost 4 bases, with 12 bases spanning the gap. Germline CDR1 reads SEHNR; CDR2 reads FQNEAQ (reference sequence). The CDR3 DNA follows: TGTGCCAGCAGCTTAGCGTTTATCGGAGCAGAGACCCAGTACTTC. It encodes CASSLAFIGAETQYF.

CDR3 protein: CASSGFYTDTQYF. In DNA, the CDR3 is TGTGCCAGCTCTGGATTTTACACAGATACGCAGTATTTT. J is TRBJ2-3 and V is TRBV28; D call uncertain. Trimming took off 8 bases at V and 2 bases at J, with 11 bases between the two ends. This CDR3 contains 13 residues. CDR1 MDHEN and CDR2 SYDVKM come from the germline V gene.